One and the same sample provided the 21 T cell receptor beta chains below, sequenced in a study of control samples from healthy donors and cancer patients. Clones were sequenced by immunoSEQ multiplex PCR, and TCRdb holds only the in-frame ones, with some missing. Of roughly 92,000 clones listed, roughly nine tenths are singletons. The specimen sequenced was blood. All receptors derive from a woman in her sixties or seventies in good health.

The V gene is TRBV6-5, the J gene TRBJ2-1, with 7 bases aligning to TRBD2. The CDR3 is 13 amino acids. Germline V gives CDR1 MNHEY, CDR2 SVGAGI. Trimming took 6 bases from V and 4 from J; bases not matched to a gene: 3. The CDR3 here is CASRASGYNEQFF. The CDR3 DNA sequence: TGTGCCAGCAGGGCTAGCGGTTACAATGAGCAGTTCTTC.

The chain uses TRBV7-8 and TRBJ2-1, with 12 bases matching TRBD2. The CDR3 length is 15 residues. With 5 bases clipped from V and 7 bases from J, the junction kept 6 bases outside the gene matches. The germline CDR1 and CDR2 sequences are SGHVS and FQNEAQ. This CDR3 is CASSGRLAGVNEQFF. The CDR3 DNA reads TGTGCCAGCAGCGGCCGACTAGCGGGAGTAAATGAGCAGTTCTTC.

This sequence joins TRBV7-2 and TRBJ2-2; no reliable D call. CDR1 is SGHTA and CDR2 is FQGNSA in the germline V gene. The CDR3 runs to 13 residues. V was pared by 1 base and J by 8 bases, with 8 bases between. The CDR3 nucleotides read TGTGCCAGCAGCTTAGGTTTAAGAGGGGAGCTGTTTTTT. This codes for CASSLGLRGELFF. Drawing the rest from reference TRBV7-2 and TRBJ2-2, the complete variable domain is GAGVSQSPSNKVTEKGKDVELRCDPISGHTALYWYRQSLGQGLEFLIYFQGNSAPDKSGLPSDRFSAERTGGSVSTLTIQRTQQEDSAVYLCASSLGLRGELFFGEGSRLTVL.

The CDR3 spells CASSATGLTFF. The CDR3 coding sequence is TGTGCCAGCAGTGCTACAGGGCTGACTTTCTTT. The chain combines TRBV2 with TRBJ1-1; D possibly corresponds to TRBD1 (6 bases). CDR1 SNHLY and CDR2 FYNNEI come from the germline V gene. Trimming took off 4 bases at V and 12 bases at J, with 12 bases between the two ends. This CDR3 comprises 11 residues.

V usage is TRBV7-9 and J usage is TRBJ2-3; 10 bases fit TRBD1. This CDR3 comprises 15 residues. Germline V CDR1 and CDR2: SEHNR, FQNEAQ (reference sequence). V lost 5 bases and J lost 5; bases outside the gene matches: 7. For the CDR3, the DNA is TGTGCCAGCAGCCCGGGACAGGGGAGAGGAGATACGCAGTATTTT. This encodes CASSPGQGRGDTQYF.

This rearrangement joins TRBV19 to TRBJ1-2; D not certain. CDR1 and CDR2 from the germline V gene are LNHDA and SQIVND (reference sequence). Trimming pared 2 bases from V and 2 bases from J, leaving 6 bases between. The CDR3 consists of 13 residues. The CDR3: CASSIQENYGYTF. The CDR3 nucleotides read TGTGCCAGTAGTATACAGGAGAACTATGGCTACACCTTC.

The gene calls are TRBV5-1 and TRBJ2-5, with TRBD1 matching over 8 bases. The CDR3 is 14 residues long. The V gene end was trimmed by 1 base and the J gene end by 3 bases; junction bases not matched to a gene: 2. Germline V gives CDR1 SGHRS, CDR2 YFSETQ. The CDR3 spells CASSLTGGKETQYF. Here the CDR3 DNA reads TGCGCCAGCAGCTTGACAGGGGGAAAAGAGACCCAGTACTTC.

This rearrangement joins TRBV5-1 to TRBJ2-1; 7 positions agree with TRBD1. The junction had 8 bases not matched to a gene; V was cut back by 4 bases and J by 4 bases. CDR3 length: 15 amino acids. Germline assignment: CDR1 SGHRS and CDR2 YFSETQ. CDR3 sequence reads: CASSLTGTEYNEQFF. In nucleotides, the CDR3 is TGCGCCAGCAGCCTTACCGGGACAGAGTACAATGAGCAGTTCTTC. Based on the CDR3 plus reference TRBV5-1 and TRBJ2-1, the full variable domain is KAGVTQTPRYLIKTRGQQVTLSCSPISGHRSVSWYQQTPGQGLQFLFEYFSETQRNKGNFPGRFSGRQFSNSRSEMNVSTLELGDSALYLCASSLTGTEYNEQFFGPGTRLTVL.

This clone was found a few times. This chain connects TRBV4-2 to TRBJ1-3; 9 bases are shared with TRBD1. The CDR3 totals 16 residues. The trim removed 2 bases at V and 1 base at J, leaving 3 bases unmatched. CDR1 is LGHNA, CDR2 YNFKEQ, per germline. This CDR3 reads CASSQHGTGSGNTIYF. CDR3 bases: TGTGCCAGCAGCCAACATGGGACAGGGTCTGGAAACACCATATATTTT.

The chain has TRBV19 and TRBJ1-1, with 7 bases lining up with TRBD1. Germline loops: CDR1 LNHDA, CDR2 SQIVND (reference sequence). CDR3 size: 15 residues. The V and J ends lost 8 bases and 4 bases, in that order; junction bases with no gene match: 13. The CDR3, as DNA: TGTGCCAGTTCCTCACAACCGCAGGGGGGCACTGAAGCTTTCTTT. It specifies CASSSQPQGGTEAFF.

The genes are TRBV5-1 and TRBJ2-7, with TRBD1 identical over 10 bases. V shed 3 bases, J shed 5 bases, and the junction held 17 bases outside the gene matches. Germline V gene sequence: CDR1 SGHRS, CDR2 YFSETQ. This CDR3 has 18 residues. For the CDR3, the DNA is TGCGCCAGCAGCTGGGGGGGACAGGGGTTTTTCGTGAAGAACGAGCAGTACTTC. Encoded protein: CASSWGGQGFFVKNEQYF.

This chain uses TRBV7-8 with TRBJ1-3; no clear D. V was shortened by 5 bases and J by 0 bases, with 11 bases between the two germline ends. This CDR3 is built from 15 residues. CDR1 and CDR2 from the germline V gene are SGHVS and FQNEAQ. The CDR3 DNA reads TGTGCCAGCAGCCCCGTCTTGGCCTCTGGAAACACCATATATTTT. Translation: CASSPVLASGNTIYF.

This clone is a singleton in its sample. The chain has TRBV6-6 and TRBJ1-1; D gene uncertain. V was clipped by 2 bases and J by 5 bases, with 6 bases between them. Germline assignment: CDR1 MNHNY and CDR2 SVGAGI (reference sequence). This CDR3 spans 12 amino acids. The CDR3 DNA is TGTGCCAGCAGTTACCCCGATACTGAAGCTTTCTTT. This codes for CASSYPDTEAFF.

The V and J genes are TRBV4-1 and TRBJ2-1, with D uncertain. Germline CDR1 and CDR2: MGHRA and YSYEKL. The CDR3 contains 14 residues. Trimming pared 1 base from V and 5 bases from J, leaving 9 bases between. The CDR3 is CASSQGYVNNEQFF. The CDR3, as DNA: TGCGCCAGCAGCCAAGGGTACGTTAACAATGAGCAGTTCTTC.

Here the CDR3 reads CASSPRGGGGYGYTF. The CDR3 region has the DNA TGTGCCAGCAGCCCGAGGGGCGGAGGTGGTTATGGCTACACCTTC. V usage is TRBV11-3 and J usage is TRBJ1-2, with D perhaps TRBD1 (5 bases). This CDR3 has 15 residues. Germline assignment: CDR1 SGHNT and CDR2 YENEEA. Trimming removed 5 bases from V and 5 bases from J, with 18 bases in between. Full variable domain (remainder filled in from reference TRBV11-3 and TRBJ1-2): EAGVVQSPRYKIIEKKQPVAFWCNPISGHNTLYWYLQNLGQGPELLIRYENEEAVDDSQLPKDRFSAERLKGVDSTLKIQPAELGDSAVYLCASSPRGGGGYGYTFGSGTRLTVV.

The chain combines TRBV5-6 with TRBJ2-6; perhaps TRBD2 as D (6 bases). V was cut by 3 bases and J by 4 bases, with 11 bases left in between. The CDR3 runs 15 residues. The germline CDR1 and CDR2 sequences are SGHDT and YYEEEE. The CDR3 loop is CASSSPGVGANVLTF. The DNA of the CDR3 is TGTGCCAGCAGCTCCCCGGGGGTCGGGGCCAACGTCCTGACTTTC.

The table lists this clone with a count of one. This chain joins TRBV5-1 and TRBJ2-3, with 9 bases lining up with TRBD2. The CDR3 has 15 amino acids. With V trimmed by 6 bases and J by 4 bases, 9 bases remained unmatched. CDR1 is SGHRS, CDR2 YFSETQ, per germline. In DNA form, the CDR3 reads TGCGCCAGCACCCGATCAGCGGGAGGCTCAGATACGCAGTATTTT. As protein: CASTRSAGGSDTQYF.

The chain joins TRBV11-2 to TRBJ2-7; D is unresolved. Trimming cost V 5 bases and J 4 bases, with 18 bases left between them. Per the germline V gene, CDR1 is SGHAT and CDR2 is FQNNGV. The CDR3 length is 15 residues. CDR3 nucleotide sequence: TGTGCCAGCAGCAACCCCAAAGCGAGTCTGTACGAGCAGTACTTC. As protein: CASSNPKASLYEQYF.

The CDR3 DNA sequence: TGCGCCAGCAGCTTGGCGGCGGCCGGAAACACCATATATTTT. This codes for CASSLAAAGNTIYF. The chain is built from TRBV5-1 and TRBJ1-3; D gene uncertain. V was clipped by 0 bases and J by 4 bases, with 8 bases between them. Germline CDR1 is SGHRS and CDR2 is YFSETQ. CDR3 length: 14 residues. The whole variable domain, remainder taken from reference TRBV5-1 and TRBJ1-3, is KAGVTQTPRYLIKTRGQQVTLSCSPISGHRSVSWYQQTPGQGLQFLFEYFSETQRNKGNFPGRFSGRQFSNSRSEMNVSTLELGDSALYLCASSLAAAGNTIYFGEGSWLTVV.

This chain joins TRBV27 and TRBJ1-5; 7 nucleotides line up with TRBD1. The CDR3 has 15 amino acids. Germline assignment: CDR1 MNHEY and CDR2 SMNVEV (reference sequence). V gave up 5 bases and J gave up 4 bases; unmatched junction bases: 8. Here the CDR3 DNA reads TGTGCCAGCAGTCGCCTCGGGACAGTTAATCAGCCCCAGCATTTT. As protein: CASSRLGTVNQPQHF.

This clone has only one observation. V and J are TRBV5-1 and TRBJ1-1; D unresolved. The CDR3 runs to 14 residues. Germline CDR1 and CDR2: SGHRS and YFSETQ. Trimming cost V 1 base and J 3 bases, with 10 bases left between them. CDR3 amino acids: CASSLIGSDTEAFF. The CDR3 region has the DNA TGCGCCAGCAGCTTGATAGGGTCGGACACTGAAGCTTTCTTT.